The rows below give T cell receptor beta chains drawn from one sample of a study of T-cell reconstitution after alpha-beta-depleted transplantation in children. TCRdb re-analysed the PCR reads in MiXCR, keeping a single row per CDR3 protein. The top ten clones hold about 4.8% of a sample with more than 200,000 distinct CDR3 sequences, 20% to 30% of them seen once. The sequencing used PBMCs, mostly from graft donor cells, collected 360 days after TCRalphabeta/CD19-depleted stem cell transplant. Receptors originate from a female patient aged 2-10 years who had a stem cell transplant for congenital amegakaryocytic thrombocytopenia, so the T cells may come from the graft donor. The CDR3 runs from the conserved cysteine through the conserved F or W. The D gene is left open where the match is weak. A row's size may be missing; if present it is once, few, many or a size class.

V gene: TRBV12-3/TRBV12-4; J gene: TRBJ1-1; D gene: -; clone size: once; CDR3 DNA: TGTGCCAGCAAACAAACAGGGTTGAACACTGAAGCTTTCTTT; CDR3 protein: CASKQTGLNTEAFF
V gene: TRBV4-1; J gene: TRBJ2-3; D gene: TRBD1; clone size: -; CDR3 DNA: TGCGCCAGCAGCCAAGATATACGGGACAGGGGGCGAGATACGCAGTATTTT; CDR3 protein: CASSQDIRDRGRDTQYF
V gene: TRBV20-1; J gene: TRBJ2-5; D gene: -; clone size: -; CDR3 DNA: TGCAGCCCTCGGACGGATAAAGAGACCCAGTACTTC; CDR3 protein: CSPRTDKETQYF
V gene: TRBV20-1; J gene: TRBJ1-1; D gene: -; clone size: -; CDR3 DNA: TGCAGTGCGAGGGGGGTTACTGAAGCTTTCTTT; CDR3 protein: CSARGVTEAFF
V gene: TRBV6-1; J gene: TRBJ2-3; D gene: -; clone size: -; CDR3 DNA: TGTGCCAGCACTGGAGGTTCAGATACGCAGTATTTT; CDR3 protein: CASTGGSDTQYF
V gene: TRBV27; J gene: TRBJ1-1; D gene: -; clone size: many; CDR3 DNA: TGTGCCAGCAGTCCCCGGACAAGCATGAACACTGAAGCTTTCTTT; CDR3 protein: CASSPRTSMNTEAFF
V gene: TRBV12-3/TRBV12-4; J gene: TRBJ2-1; D gene: -; clone size: few; CDR3 DNA: TGTGCCAGCAGCCAAGACTCTTCCGATGAGCAGTTCTTC; CDR3 protein: CASSQDSSDEQFF
V gene: TRBV4-1; J gene: TRBJ2-7; D gene: -; clone size: few; CDR3 DNA: TGCGCCAGCAGCCAATTGGGGGTTGTGGGGCAGTACTTC; CDR3 protein: CASSQLGVVGQYF
V gene: TRBV3-1; J gene: TRBJ2-7; D gene: -; clone size: many; CDR3 DNA: TGTGCCAGCAGCCCCTTGTCCTGGGGGCCCTCCTACGAGCAGTACTTC; CDR3 protein: CASSPLSWGPSYEQYF
V gene: TRBV4-1; J gene: TRBJ2-1; D gene: TRBD2; clone size: few; CDR3 DNA: TGCGCCAGCAGCCAACCACTAGCGGGGAGCTCCTACAATGAGCAGTTCTTC; CDR3 protein: CASSQPLAGSSYNEQFF
V gene: TRBV12-3/TRBV12-4; J gene: TRBJ1-2; D gene: -; clone size: -; CDR3 DNA: TGTGCCAGCAGTTTAGGGGAGGGTGGCTACACCTTC; CDR3 protein: CASSLGEGGYTF
V gene: TRBV3-1; J gene: TRBJ2-7; D gene: -; clone size: many; CDR3 DNA: TGTGCCAGCAGCCAACGACAGGTTTCCTACGAGCAGTACTTC; CDR3 protein: CASSQRQVSYEQYF
V gene: TRBV29-1; J gene: TRBJ2-5; D gene: -; clone size: -; CDR3 DNA: TGCAGCGTTGAATTTTTACTCGGGGAGACCCAGTACTTC; CDR3 protein: CSVEFLLGETQYF
V gene: TRBV5-1; J gene: TRBJ2-1; D gene: -; clone size: -; CDR3 DNA: TGCGCCAGCAGCCCCCTCGGTTATAATGAGCAGTTCTTC; CDR3 protein: CASSPLGYNEQFF
V gene: TRBV5-1; J gene: TRBJ2-7; D gene: -; clone size: few; CDR3 DNA: TGCGCCAGCAGCTTGGGGGCCTCGGACGAGCAGTACTTC; CDR3 protein: CASSLGASDEQYF
V gene: TRBV7-9; J gene: TRBJ1-1; D gene: -; clone size: -; CDR3 DNA: TGTGCCAGCAGCTTCTCGGGTTGGGACACTGAAGCTTTCTTT; CDR3 protein: CASSFSGWDTEAFF
V gene: TRBV10-2; J gene: TRBJ2-2; D gene: TRBD1; clone size: -; CDR3 DNA: TGCGCCAGCAGTGGGGTGACAGGGTCCGGTTCCTCTCGGGCCGGGGAGCTGTTTTTT; CDR3 protein: CASSGVTGSGSSRAGELFF
V gene: TRBV12-3/TRBV12-4; J gene: TRBJ2-3; D gene: TRBD1; clone size: -; CDR3 DNA: TGTGCCAGCAGCCCAAGGGGGCCGGCGAGCACAGATACGCAGTATTTT; CDR3 protein: CASSPRGPASTDTQYF
V gene: TRBV2; J gene: TRBJ1-2; D gene: -; clone size: -; CDR3 DNA: TGTGCCAGCAGTTTCGCGGGAACGAACTATGGCTACACCTTC; CDR3 protein: CASSFAGTNYGYTF
V gene: TRBV6-2/TRBV6-3; J gene: TRBJ2-3; D gene: -; clone size: -; CDR3 DNA: TGTGCCAGCAGTTTCCCAGCGGGCCTCACAGATACGCAGTATTTT; CDR3 protein: CASSFPAGLTDTQYF
V gene: TRBV5-1; J gene: TRBJ2-7; D gene: -; clone size: few; CDR3 DNA: TGCGCCAGCAGCCCGAGGTACCGGGCCTCAGGTCCCGAGCAGTACTTC; CDR3 protein: CASSPRYRASGPEQYF
V gene: TRBV12-3/TRBV12-4; J gene: TRBJ2-5; D gene: -; clone size: -; CDR3 DNA: TGTGCCAGCAGCCCTGACAGGCCAGAGACCCAGTACTTC; CDR3 protein: CASSPDRPETQYF
V gene: TRBV12-3/TRBV12-4; J gene: TRBJ1-3; D gene: -; clone size: -; CDR3 DNA: TGTGCCAGCAGTTTACAGTACACCATATATTTT; CDR3 protein: CASSLQYTIYF
V gene: TRBV20-1; J gene: TRBJ1-6; D gene: -; clone size: few; CDR3 DNA: TGCAGTGCTACGCGGACTGACCTCTATAATTCACCCCTCCACTTT; CDR3 protein: CSATRTDLYNSPLHF
V gene: TRBV4-2; J gene: TRBJ2-1; D gene: TRBD2; clone size: few; CDR3 DNA: TGTGCCAGCACCCGGACTAGCGGGAATCTCAATGAGCAGTTCTTC; CDR3 protein: CASTRTSGNLNEQFF
V gene: TRBV5-4; J gene: TRBJ1-2; D gene: TRBD1; clone size: many; CDR3 DNA: TGTGCCAGCAGCTTGGTAGGACAGGGCGTCTATGGCTACACCTTC; CDR3 protein: CASSLVGQGVYGYTF
V gene: TRBV6-5; J gene: TRBJ2-7; D gene: -; clone size: few; CDR3 DNA: TGTGCCAGCAGTTTTACACAGCATTACGAGCAGTACTTC; CDR3 protein: CASSFTQHYEQYF
V gene: TRBV3-1; J gene: TRBJ2-7; D gene: -; clone size: few; CDR3 DNA: TGTGCCAGCAGCCAAGATTTTTCCGGAACGAGCTCCTACGAGCAGTACTTC; CDR3 protein: CASSQDFSGTSSYEQYF
V gene: TRBV12-3/TRBV12-4; J gene: TRBJ2-2; D gene: TRBD1; clone size: -; CDR3 DNA: TGTGCCAGCAGTCCAGACCTGGGACAGGGGGCAGTTACCGGGGAGCTGTTTTTT; CDR3 protein: CASSPDLGQGAVTGELFF
V gene: TRBV5-1; J gene: TRBJ1-2; D gene: -; clone size: -; CDR3 DNA: TGCGCCAGCAGCTTGGTCAGCCAGAAGGGGGGCTACACCTTC; CDR3 protein: CASSLVSQKGGYTF
V gene: TRBV19; J gene: TRBJ2-3; D gene: TRBD2; clone size: -; CDR3 DNA: TGTGCCAGTAGTCCCTCCTTAGCGGGAAATCATGGAGATACGCAGTATTTT; CDR3 protein: CASSPSLAGNHGDTQYF
V gene: TRBV28; J gene: TRBJ2-7; D gene: TRBD1; clone size: -; CDR3 DNA: TGTGCCAGCAGTACCGGGACAGGACCCTACGAGCAGTACTTC; CDR3 protein: CASSTGTGPYEQYF
V gene: TRBV20-1; J gene: TRBJ2-2; D gene: -; clone size: few; CDR3 DNA: TGCAGTGCTAGAGATGTAGGGGAATATAACGGGGAGCTGTTTTTT; CDR3 protein: CSARDVGEYNGELFF
V gene: TRBV20-1; J gene: TRBJ2-1; D gene: TRBD2; clone size: -; CDR3 DNA: TGCAGTGCTAGAGAAGCGGGAGTCATCCACAATGAGCAGTTCTTC; CDR3 protein: CSAREAGVIHNEQFF
V gene: TRBV4-2; J gene: TRBJ2-5; D gene: TRBD2; clone size: -; CDR3 DNA: TGTGCCAGCAGCCAAGTAGGGGGCGGGCTAGCGGGACAAGAGACCCAGTACTTC; CDR3 protein: CASSQVGGGLAGQETQYF
V gene: TRBV7-9; J gene: TRBJ2-3; D gene: TRBD2; clone size: -; CDR3 DNA: TGTGCCAGCAGAGATAGCGGGGGTGATACGCAGTATTTT; CDR3 protein: CASRDSGGDTQYF
V gene: TRBV12-3/TRBV12-4; J gene: TRBJ1-1; D gene: TRBD1; clone size: -; CDR3 DNA: TGTGCCAGCAGTCCCCTGACAGGGACTGAAGCTTTCTTT; CDR3 protein: CASSPLTGTEAFF
V gene: TRBV20-1; J gene: TRBJ2-7; D gene: TRBD1; clone size: -; CDR3 DNA: TGCAGTGCTAGACCAACAGGGGTTAGTCCCTACGAGCAGTACTTC; CDR3 protein: CSARPTGVSPYEQYF
V gene: TRBV7-2; J gene: TRBJ2-1; D gene: -; clone size: few; CDR3 DNA: TGTGCCAGCAGCCCCCGGGGCAGGGGGGTATACAATGAGCAGTTCTTC; CDR3 protein: CASSPRGRGVYNEQFF
V gene: TRBV7-9; J gene: TRBJ1-1; D gene: -; clone size: few; CDR3 DNA: TGTGCCAGCAGCTTACTAAAGACAGGTTTGGTGTACACTGAAGCTTTCTTT; CDR3 protein: CASSLLKTGLVYTEAFF
V gene: TRBV3-1; J gene: TRBJ2-7; D gene: -; clone size: -; CDR3 DNA: TGTGCCAGCAGCCAAGATCACGGGGGCTCCTACGAGCAGTACTTC; CDR3 protein: CASSQDHGGSYEQYF
V gene: TRBV19; J gene: TRBJ2-2; D gene: TRBD2; clone size: -; CDR3 DNA: TGTGCCGGTGGGGCTAGCGGTTTTCCCGGGGAGCTGTTTTTT; CDR3 protein: CAGGASGFPGELFF
V gene: TRBV7-9; J gene: TRBJ1-1; D gene: TRBD1; clone size: few; CDR3 DNA: TGTGCCAGCAGCTCCTCCCAGGGGGAGGACACTGAAGCTTTCTTT; CDR3 protein: CASSSSQGEDTEAFF
V gene: TRBV20-1; J gene: TRBJ1-2; D gene: -; clone size: once; CDR3 DNA: TGCAGTGCTAGTCAAGGCCAAAGGGGTGGCTACACCTTC; CDR3 protein: CSASQGQRGGYTF
V gene: TRBV11-2; J gene: TRBJ2-7; D gene: TRBD1; clone size: -; CDR3 DNA: TGTGCCAGCAGCTCCCCCGGGACAGGGGTCTACGAGCAGTACTTC; CDR3 protein: CASSSPGTGVYEQYF
V gene: TRBV5-1; J gene: TRBJ2-5; D gene: -; clone size: -; CDR3 DNA: TGCGCCAGTAGGGGGAGTAGCGGAGAGACCCAGTACTTC; CDR3 protein: CASRGSSGETQYF
V gene: TRBV5-1; J gene: TRBJ1-4; D gene: -; clone size: few; CDR3 DNA: TGCGCCAGCAGAGACCCGGGTGGGAATGAAAAACTGTTTTTT; CDR3 protein: CASRDPGGNEKLFF
V gene: TRBV20-1; J gene: TRBJ2-1; D gene: -; clone size: few; CDR3 DNA: TGCAGTGCCAGATTCCCCAGCGCCACCCACAATGAGCAGTTCTTC; CDR3 protein: CSARFPSATHNEQFF
V gene: TRBV2; J gene: TRBJ2-1; D gene: TRBD2; clone size: few; CDR3 DNA: TGTGCCAGCAGTCGCCTTCCTAGCGGGGGAAGCTCCTACAATGAGCAGTTCTTC; CDR3 protein: CASSRLPSGGSSYNEQFF
V gene: TRBV27; J gene: TRBJ2-1; D gene: -; clone size: few; CDR3 DNA: TGTGCCAGCAGTTTAGACATGTTGGATGAGCAGTTCTTC; CDR3 protein: CASSLDMLDEQFF
V gene: TRBV21-1; J gene: TRBJ2-1; D gene: -; clone size: -; CDR3 DNA: TGTGCCAGCAGCAAATGGGGGAGGAATGAGCAGTTCTTC; CDR3 protein: CASSKWGRNEQFF
V gene: TRBV7-3; J gene: TRBJ2-2; D gene: -; clone size: few; CDR3 DNA: TGTGCCAGCAGCCGAGACGCCTATAACACCGGGGAGCTGTTTTTT; CDR3 protein: CASSRDAYNTGELFF
V gene: TRBV30; J gene: TRBJ2-1; D gene: TRBD2; clone size: -; CDR3 DNA: TGTGCCTGGAGTGTTGGACTAGCGGGGGGTGAGTTCTTC; CDR3 protein: CAWSVGLAGGEFF
V gene: TRBV24-1; J gene: TRBJ2-7; D gene: TRBD1; clone size: -; CDR3 DNA: TGTGCCACCAGTGCCACAGGGGTTGGCGAGCAGTACTTC; CDR3 protein: CATSATGVGEQYF
V gene: TRBV12-3/TRBV12-4; J gene: TRBJ1-2; D gene: -; clone size: -; CDR3 DNA: TGTGCCAGCAGCCTAGGCAGGGTCCCTCGACAGTACTATGGCTACACCTTC; CDR3 protein: CASSLGRVPRQYYGYTF
V gene: TRBV10-3; J gene: TRBJ1-1; D gene: -; clone size: many; CDR3 DNA: TGTGCCATCACCCTCAGGGAGGACACTGAAGCTTTCTTT; CDR3 protein: CAITLREDTEAFF
V gene: TRBV5-6; J gene: TRBJ2-3; D gene: -; clone size: many; CDR3 DNA: TGTGCCAGCAGCCCGGGACCCAGCACAGATACGCAGTATTTT; CDR3 protein: CASSPGPSTDTQYF
V gene: TRBV4-3; J gene: TRBJ1-2; D gene: -; clone size: -; CDR3 DNA: TGCGCCAGCAGCCAAGGGGAAACTGCTACCGTCTATGGCTACACCTTC; CDR3 protein: CASSQGETATVYGYTF
V gene: TRBV28; J gene: TRBJ2-3; D gene: -; clone size: -; CDR3 DNA: TGTGCCAGCAGCCCAGGGGTCCCAGATACGCAGTATTTT; CDR3 protein: CASSPGVPDTQYF
V gene: TRBV12-3/TRBV12-4; J gene: TRBJ1-2; D gene: -; clone size: few; CDR3 DNA: TGTGCCAGCAGACACAGGGATCCAGCTAACTATGGCTACACCTTC; CDR3 protein: CASRHRDPANYGYTF